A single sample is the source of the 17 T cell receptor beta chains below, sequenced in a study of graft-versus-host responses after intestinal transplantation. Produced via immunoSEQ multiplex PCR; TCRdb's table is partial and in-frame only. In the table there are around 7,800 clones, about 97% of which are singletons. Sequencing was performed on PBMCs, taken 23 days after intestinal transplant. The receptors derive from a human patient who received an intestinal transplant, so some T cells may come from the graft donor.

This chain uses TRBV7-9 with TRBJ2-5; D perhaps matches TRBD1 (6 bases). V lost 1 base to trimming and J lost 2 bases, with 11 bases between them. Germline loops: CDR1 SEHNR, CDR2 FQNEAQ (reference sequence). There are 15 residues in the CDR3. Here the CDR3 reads CASSLGYRVQETQYF. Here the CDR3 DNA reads TGTGCCAGCAGCTTAGGCTACAGGGTGCAAGAGACCCAGTACTTC.

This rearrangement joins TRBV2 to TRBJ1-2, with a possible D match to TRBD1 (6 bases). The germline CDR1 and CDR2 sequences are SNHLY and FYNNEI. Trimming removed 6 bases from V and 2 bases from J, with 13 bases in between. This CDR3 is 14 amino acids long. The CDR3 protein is CASRVGQGNYGYTF. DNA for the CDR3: TGTGCCAGCAGGGTCGGTCAGGGGAACTATGGCTACACCTTC.

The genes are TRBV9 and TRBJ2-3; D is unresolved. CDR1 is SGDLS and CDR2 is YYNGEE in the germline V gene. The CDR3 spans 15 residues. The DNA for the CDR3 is TGTGCGTCGGCTACTCAAGGCGGAGGCACAGATACGCAGTATTTT. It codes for CASATQGGGTDTQYF. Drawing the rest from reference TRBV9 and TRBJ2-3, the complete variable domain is DSGVTQTPKHLITATGQRVTLRCSPRSGDLSVYWYQQSLDQGLQFLIQYYNGEERAKGNILERFSAQQFPDLHSELNLSSLELGDSALYFCASATQGGGTDTQYFGPGTRLTVL.

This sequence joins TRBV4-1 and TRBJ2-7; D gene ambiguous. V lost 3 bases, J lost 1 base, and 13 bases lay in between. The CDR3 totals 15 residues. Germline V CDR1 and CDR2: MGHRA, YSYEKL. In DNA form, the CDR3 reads TGCGCCAGCAGCCATCGATGGGCCGATTCCTACGAGCAGTACTTC. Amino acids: CASSHRWADSYEQYF.

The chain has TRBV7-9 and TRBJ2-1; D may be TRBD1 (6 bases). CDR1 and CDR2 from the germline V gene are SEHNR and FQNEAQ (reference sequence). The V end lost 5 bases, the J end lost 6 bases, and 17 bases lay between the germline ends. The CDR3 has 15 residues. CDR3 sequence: CASSEGPQGLNEQFF. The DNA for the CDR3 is TGTGCCAGCAGCGAAGGACCCCAGGGGCTCAATGAGCAGTTCTTC.

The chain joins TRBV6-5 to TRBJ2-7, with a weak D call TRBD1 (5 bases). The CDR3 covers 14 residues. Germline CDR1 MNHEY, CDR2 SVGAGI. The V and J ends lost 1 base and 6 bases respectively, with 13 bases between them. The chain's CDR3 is CASSYFQGMGEQYF. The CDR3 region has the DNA TGTGCCAGCAGTTACTTTCAGGGAATGGGCGAGCAGTACTTC.

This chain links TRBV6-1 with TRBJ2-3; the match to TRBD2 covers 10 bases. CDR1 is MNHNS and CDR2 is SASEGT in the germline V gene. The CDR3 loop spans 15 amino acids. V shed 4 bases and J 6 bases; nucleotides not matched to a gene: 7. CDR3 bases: TGTGCCAGCAGTGTCCTAGCGGGAGATGGGGATACGCAGTATTTT. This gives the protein CASSVLAGDGDTQYF.

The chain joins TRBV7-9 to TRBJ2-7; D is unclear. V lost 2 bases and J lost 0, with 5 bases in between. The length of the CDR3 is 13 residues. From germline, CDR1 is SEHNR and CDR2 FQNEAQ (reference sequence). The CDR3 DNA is TGTGCCAGCAGCTTAAAAAGCTCCTACGAGCAGTACTTC. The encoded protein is CASSLKSSYEQYF.

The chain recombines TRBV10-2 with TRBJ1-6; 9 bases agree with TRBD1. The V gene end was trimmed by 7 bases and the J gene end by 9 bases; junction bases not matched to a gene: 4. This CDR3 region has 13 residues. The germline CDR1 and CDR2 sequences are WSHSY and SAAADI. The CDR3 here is CASTDRGISPLHF. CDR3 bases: TGCGCCAGCACCGACAGGGGGATTTCACCCCTCCACTTT.

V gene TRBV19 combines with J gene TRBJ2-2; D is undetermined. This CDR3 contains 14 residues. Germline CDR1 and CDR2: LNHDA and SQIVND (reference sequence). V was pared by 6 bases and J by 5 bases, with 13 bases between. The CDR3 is CASRPSDLTGELFF. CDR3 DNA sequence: TGTGCCAGTAGGCCATCGGACCTGACCGGGGAGCTGTTTTTT.

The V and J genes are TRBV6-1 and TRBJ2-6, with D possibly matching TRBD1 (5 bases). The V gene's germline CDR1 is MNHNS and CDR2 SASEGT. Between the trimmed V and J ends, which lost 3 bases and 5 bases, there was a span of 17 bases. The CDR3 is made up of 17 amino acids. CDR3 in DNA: TGTGCCAGCAGTGATCCACAGGAACAAAGTCGGGCCAACGTCCTGACTTTC. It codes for CASSDPQEQSRANVLTF.

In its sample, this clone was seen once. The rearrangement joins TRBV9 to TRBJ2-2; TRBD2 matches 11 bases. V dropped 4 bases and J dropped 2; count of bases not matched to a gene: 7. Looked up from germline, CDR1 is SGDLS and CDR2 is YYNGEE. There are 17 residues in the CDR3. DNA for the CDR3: TGTGCCAGCAGCCTAGGGACTAGCGGACCTAACACCGGGGAGCTGTTTTTT. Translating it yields CASSLGTSGPNTGELFF.

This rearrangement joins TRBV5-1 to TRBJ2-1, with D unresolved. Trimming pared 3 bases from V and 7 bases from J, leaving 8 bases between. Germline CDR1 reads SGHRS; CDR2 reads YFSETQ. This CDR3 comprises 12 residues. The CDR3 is CASSSYTNEQFF. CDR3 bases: TGCGCCAGCAGCTCTTACACGAATGAGCAGTTCTTC.

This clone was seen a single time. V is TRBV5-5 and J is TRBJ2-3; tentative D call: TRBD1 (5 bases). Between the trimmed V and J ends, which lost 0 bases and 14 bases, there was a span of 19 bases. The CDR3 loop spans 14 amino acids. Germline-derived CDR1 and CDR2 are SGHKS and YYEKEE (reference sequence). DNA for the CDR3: TGTGCCAGCAGCTTGGAACGGTTGGGGCCCCACTGGTATTTT. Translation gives CASSLERLGPHWYF.

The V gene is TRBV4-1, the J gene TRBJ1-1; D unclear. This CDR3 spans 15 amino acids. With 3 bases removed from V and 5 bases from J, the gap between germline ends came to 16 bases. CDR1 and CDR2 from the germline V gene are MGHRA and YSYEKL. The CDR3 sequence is CASSHITAGVTEAFF. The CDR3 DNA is TGCGCCAGCAGCCATATCACAGCGGGAGTAACTGAAGCTTTCTTT.

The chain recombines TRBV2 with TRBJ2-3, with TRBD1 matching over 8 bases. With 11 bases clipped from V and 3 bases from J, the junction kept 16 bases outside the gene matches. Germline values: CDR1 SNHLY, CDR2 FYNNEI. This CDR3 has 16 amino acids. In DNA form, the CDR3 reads TGTGCCGGGTGGGCAGGGGGCAGTGGGATGACAGATACGCAGTATTTT. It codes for CAGWAGGSGMTDTQYF.

The DNA for the CDR3 is TGTGCCAGCAGTAGACAGTCCTACGGCGACGAGCAGTACTTC. Translated: CASSRQSYGDEQYF. This chain uses TRBV25-1 with TRBJ2-7; a weak D match, TRBD1 (5 bases). The CDR3 length is 14 residues. V gave up 5 bases and J gave up 5 bases, with 16 bases separating them. CDR1 and CDR2 from the germline V gene are MGHDK and SYGVNS.